The rows below give T cell receptor beta chains drawn from one sample of a study of T-cell memory formation after mild COVID-19. Each CDR3 protein is one row after TCRdb ran MiXCR on the 5' RACE reads. The sample lists about 320,000 distinct CDR3 sequences, roughly an eighth occurring once. The specimen sequenced was PBMCs or a T cell subset sorted from them (not recorded which). Source of these receptors: a man aged 18 to 30 who had mild COVID-19 (a few samples of this study predate the infection). Cell type and time point are not known. Both conserved end residues are part of each CDR3. The order of the fields is CDR3 DNA, CDR3 protein, V gene, clone size, D gene, J gene. The D gene is left open where the match is weak. Only part of the rows carry a size: once, few, many, or a class if the clone is expanded.

DNA: TGTGCCAGCAGCTTAGACGCGGACAGGGGACAGACCCAGTACTTC
CDR3: CASSLDADRGQTQYF
V: TRBV7-6
size: many
D: TRBD1
J: TRBJ2-5

DNA: TGTGCCAGCTACCGGGAGTTGACTGAAGCTTTCTTT
CDR3: CASYRELTEAFF
V: TRBV18
size: -
D: -
J: TRBJ1-1

DNA: TGCGCCAGCAGCCAAGGTCAACAGCAAGAGACCCAGTACTTC
CDR3: CASSQGQQQETQYF
V: TRBV4-1
size: -
D: -
J: TRBJ2-5

DNA: TGTGCCAGCAGTGATGTAACAGCTAACACCGGGGAGCTGTTTTTT
CDR3: CASSDVTANTGELFF
V: TRBV25-1
size: -
D: -
J: TRBJ2-2

DNA: TGTGCTACCTCCCCATATAGGGGGGGCCCCACAGATACGCAGTATTTT
CDR3: CATSPYRGGPTDTQYF
V: TRBV12-5
size: -
D: -
J: TRBJ2-3

DNA: TGTGCCAGCAGCTTAGGGGGGGGCGGAGAGACCCAGTACTTC
CDR3: CASSLGGGGETQYF
V: TRBV11-2
size: many
D: -
J: TRBJ2-5

DNA: TGTGCCAGCAGCTTAGGACCATACAATGAGCAGTTCTTC
CDR3: CASSLGPYNEQFF
V: TRBV7-2
size: -
D: -
J: TRBJ2-1

DNA: TGTGCCAGCAGTTCCGGGGGGGCCAGGGCAGATACGCAGTATTTT
CDR3: CASSSGGARADTQYF
V: TRBV4-2
size: -
D: TRBD2
J: TRBJ2-3

DNA: TGTGCCAGCAGCCGGGGGACCGGGCGCAATGAGCAGTTCTTC
CDR3: CASSRGTGRNEQFF
V: TRBV7-8
size: -
D: -
J: TRBJ2-1

DNA: TGCGCCAGCAGCTTGGAGTCTGGGGTTGAAGCTTTCTTT
CDR3: CASSLESGVEAFF
V: TRBV5-1
size: -
D: -
J: TRBJ1-1

DNA: TGTGACAGCAGCTTAATTAACACTGAAGCTTTCTTT
CDR3: CDSSLINTEAFF
V: TRBV7-9
size: -
D: -
J: TRBJ1-1

DNA: TGTGCCAGCAGCAGTACAGGGTCCTACGAGCAGTACTTC
CDR3: CASSSTGSYEQYF
V: TRBV7-9
size: many
D: -
J: TRBJ2-7

DNA: TGCAGTGCTAGAGGGACAGGGAGTCTCACTGAAGCTTTCTTT
CDR3: CSARGTGSLTEAFF
V: TRBV20-1
size: -
D: TRBD1
J: TRBJ1-1

DNA: TGTGCCAGCAGTTCCCAGAGACAGGGGACCACTGAAGCTTTCTTT
CDR3: CASSSQRQGTTEAFF
V: TRBV12-3/TRBV12-4
size: -
D: TRBD1
J: TRBJ1-1

DNA: TGTGCCAGCAGCTTAATAGGGCTACTGGGGACAGATACGCAGTATTTT
CDR3: CASSLIGLLGTDTQYF
V: TRBV7-3
size: few
D: -
J: TRBJ2-3

DNA: TGTGCCAGCAGCTTCCGCAGGGCCCCCGGGGAGCTGTTTTTT
CDR3: CASSFRRAPGELFF
V: TRBV7-2
size: few
D: -
J: TRBJ2-2

DNA: TGTGCCAGCAGCCGGAATAAAAATCAGCCCCAGCATTTT
CDR3: CASSRNKNQPQHF
V: TRBV14
size: few
D: -
J: TRBJ1-5

DNA: TGTGCCAGCAGCTCGCCAAGGGGGCTCGGGGAGCTGTTTTTT
CDR3: CASSSPRGLGELFF
V: TRBV7-2
size: many
D: TRBD1
J: TRBJ2-2

DNA: TGTGCCAGCAGCTCCCTTAGAGCCCAGTACTTC
CDR3: CASSSLRAQYF
V: TRBV5-8
size: few
D: -
J: TRBJ2-5

DNA: TGCAGTGCGAGGACAGGGCGTAACTATGGCTACACCTTC
CDR3: CSARTGRNYGYTF
V: TRBV20-1
size: few
D: TRBD1
J: TRBJ1-2

DNA: TGTGCCAGCAGCTTAGTGTGGGGGCCAGGGCGGTCGGTTCATGAGCAGTTCTTC
CDR3: CASSLVWGPGRSVHEQFF
V: TRBV13
size: few
D: -
J: TRBJ2-1

DNA: TGCAGTGCTAGGGAATACACTGAAGCTTTCTTT
CDR3: CSAREYTEAFF
V: TRBV20-1
size: few
D: -
J: TRBJ1-1

DNA: TGTGCCAGCAGTGAACACTGGGGGGGGGATGAAAAACTGTTTTTT
CDR3: CASSEHWGGDEKLFF
V: TRBV6-1
size: -
D: -
J: TRBJ1-4

DNA: TGTGCCAGCAGCCCAATGGGGTCTTTACGCGAGCAGTACTTC
CDR3: CASSPMGSLREQYF
V: TRBV7-6
size: -
D: -
J: TRBJ2-7

DNA: TGTGCCAGCGCGAAGTCCGGGGGGTCTGAGCAGTTCTTC
CDR3: CASAKSGGSEQFF
V: TRBV6-2/TRBV6-3
size: -
D: TRBD2
J: TRBJ2-1

DNA: TGTGCCAGCAGTCCGCCTTGGGGTGGGGAGAACACTGAAGCTTTCTTT
CDR3: CASSPPWGGENTEAFF
V: TRBV28
size: -
D: -
J: TRBJ1-1

DNA: TGTGCCAGCAGCTTACTCGAGTCCGCCGCCATATATTTT
CDR3: CASSLLESAAIYF
V: TRBV7-2
size: once
D: -
J: TRBJ1-3

DNA: TGTGCCAGCAGTTGGACAGGGATCAACTATGGCTACACCTTC
CDR3: CASSWTGINYGYTF
V: TRBV12-3/TRBV12-4
size: -
D: TRBD1
J: TRBJ1-2

DNA: TGTGCCAGCAGTGAGAGGGGCCTAGCCAAAAACATTCAGTACTTC
CDR3: CASSERGLAKNIQYF
V: TRBV12-3/TRBV12-4
size: -
D: -
J: TRBJ2-4

DNA: TGTGCCACCAGCAGAGGGGGGACAGGGAACACTGAAGCTTTCTTT
CDR3: CATSRGGTGNTEAFF
V: TRBV15
size: few
D: TRBD1
J: TRBJ1-1

DNA: TGTGCCAGCAGTGACCCGCCGGGGTTGGAGACCCAGTACTTC
CDR3: CASSDPPGLETQYF
V: TRBV7-3
size: -
D: -
J: TRBJ2-5

DNA: TGTGCCAGCAGTGCCGGGACAGGGGGCTCCTACGAGCAGTACTTC
CDR3: CASSAGTGGSYEQYF
V: TRBV6-5
size: -
D: TRBD1
J: TRBJ2-7

DNA: TGTGCCAGCGGCCGACAGCGGAATGAAAAACTGTTTTTT
CDR3: CASGRQRNEKLFF
V: TRBV7-2
size: few
D: -
J: TRBJ1-4

DNA: TGTGCCAGCAGTGAACAACAGGGAGATACGCAGTATTTT
CDR3: CASSEQQGDTQYF
V: TRBV2
size: few
D: -
J: TRBJ2-3

DNA: TGTGCCAGCAGCGTAAGACTAGCGCCCACCGGGGAGCTGTTTTTT
CDR3: CASSVRLAPTGELFF
V: TRBV9
size: few
D: TRBD2
J: TRBJ2-2

DNA: TGTGCCAGCAGTTACTCGGCGGGAATGGGCACTGAAGCTTTCTTT
CDR3: CASSYSAGMGTEAFF
V: TRBV6-5
size: few
D: -
J: TRBJ1-1

DNA: TGCGCCAGCAGCGAAGCACCGGGGGGGCTGGTTGAGACCCAGTACTTC
CDR3: CASSEAPGGLVETQYF
V: TRBV5-1
size: many
D: TRBD2
J: TRBJ2-5

DNA: TGTGCCTGCGCTGGCGGGGAAGAGACCCAGTACTTC
CDR3: CACAGGEETQYF
V: TRBV10-3
size: -
D: -
J: TRBJ2-5

DNA: TGTGCCAGCAGCCAAGGGGACGGGCGAGAGACCCAGTACTTC
CDR3: CASSQGDGRETQYF
V: TRBV7-9
size: few
D: -
J: TRBJ2-5

DNA: TGTGCCAGCAGCCAACCCGGGACAGGGGATTCACCCCTCCACTTT
CDR3: CASSQPGTGDSPLHF
V: TRBV4-2
size: many
D: TRBD1
J: TRBJ1-6

DNA: TGTGCCAGCAGTACTCCGTCCTACAATGAGCAGTTCTTC
CDR3: CASSTPSYNEQFF
V: TRBV6-1
size: few
D: -
J: TRBJ2-1

DNA: TGCGCCAGCAGCCAAGGTTCAAATCTCATGAACACTGAAGCTTTCTTT
CDR3: CASSQGSNLMNTEAFF
V: TRBV4-1
size: -
D: -
J: TRBJ1-1

DNA: TGTGCCAGCATTCGTGTGCAGGGTGAAGCTTTCTTT
CDR3: CASIRVQGEAFF
V: TRBV28
size: few
D: -
J: TRBJ1-1

DNA: TGCGCCAGCAGCTTACACAACAATGAGCAGTTCTTC
CDR3: CASSLHNNEQFF
V: TRBV5-1
size: many
D: -
J: TRBJ2-1

DNA: TGTGCCAGCACGAAGGTGAAAAATGAGCAGTTCTTC
CDR3: CASTKVKNEQFF
V: TRBV7-9
size: few
D: -
J: TRBJ2-1

DNA: TGTGCCAGCAGCTTAGGGACAGGGAGCTCCTATAATTCACCCCTCCACTTT
CDR3: CASSLGTGSSYNSPLHF
V: TRBV7-9
size: many
D: TRBD1
J: TRBJ1-6

DNA: TGTGCCAGCAGCTTGGCCTCGACAGGAAGGGAGGGTCTGGGTTCGACTGAAGCTTTCTTT
CDR3: CASSLASTGREGLGSTEAFF
V: TRBV7-2
size: many
D: -
J: TRBJ1-1

DNA: TGCAGTGTCGGTGGGAGGGCTAACACTGAAGCTTTCTTT
CDR3: CSVGGRANTEAFF
V: TRBV20-1
size: few
D: -
J: TRBJ1-1

DNA: TGTGCCAGCAGTTACTCGACAGGGGTCTATGGCTACACCTTC
CDR3: CASSYSTGVYGYTF
V: TRBV6-5
size: few
D: TRBD1
J: TRBJ1-2

DNA: TGTGCCAGCACCCCGGGGAGGGGAGACAATGAGCAGTTCTTC
CDR3: CASTPGRGDNEQFF
V: TRBV7-2
size: -
D: TRBD2
J: TRBJ2-1

DNA: TGTGCCAGCAGCTTAACCAGGGCATTTATCGGAAACACCATATATTTT
CDR3: CASSLTRAFIGNTIYF
V: TRBV5-5
size: few
D: -
J: TRBJ1-3

DNA: TGTGCCAGTAGTATTCAATATACTGGGGCCAACGTCCTGACTTTC
CDR3: CASSIQYTGANVLTF
V: TRBV19
size: -
D: -
J: TRBJ2-6

DNA: TGTGCCAGCAGCCTTTCAGGTGCACCCGTACTACGTCTCCTCCACTTT
CDR3: CASSLSGAPVLRLLHF
V: TRBV4-2
size: few
D: -
J: TRBJ1-6

DNA: TGCAGCGTGTGGGGACTAGCGGGGGCTACTAGCACAGATACGCAGTATTTT
CDR3: CSVWGLAGATSTDTQYF
V: TRBV29-1
size: many
D: TRBD2
J: TRBJ2-3

DNA: TGTGCCAGCAGACAGGAGATCACAGATACGCAGTATTTT
CDR3: CASRQEITDTQYF
V: TRBV6-1
size: -
D: -
J: TRBJ2-3

DNA: TGTGCCAGCAGCGACCGGGGGGCGGGGAATGAGCAGTTCTTC
CDR3: CASSDRGAGNEQFF
V: TRBV7-9
size: -
D: -
J: TRBJ2-1

DNA: TGTGCCTGGACTACCGGGACAGGGTCTCCTGGGGCCAACGTCCTGACTTTC
CDR3: CAWTTGTGSPGANVLTF
V: TRBV30
size: -
D: TRBD1
J: TRBJ2-6